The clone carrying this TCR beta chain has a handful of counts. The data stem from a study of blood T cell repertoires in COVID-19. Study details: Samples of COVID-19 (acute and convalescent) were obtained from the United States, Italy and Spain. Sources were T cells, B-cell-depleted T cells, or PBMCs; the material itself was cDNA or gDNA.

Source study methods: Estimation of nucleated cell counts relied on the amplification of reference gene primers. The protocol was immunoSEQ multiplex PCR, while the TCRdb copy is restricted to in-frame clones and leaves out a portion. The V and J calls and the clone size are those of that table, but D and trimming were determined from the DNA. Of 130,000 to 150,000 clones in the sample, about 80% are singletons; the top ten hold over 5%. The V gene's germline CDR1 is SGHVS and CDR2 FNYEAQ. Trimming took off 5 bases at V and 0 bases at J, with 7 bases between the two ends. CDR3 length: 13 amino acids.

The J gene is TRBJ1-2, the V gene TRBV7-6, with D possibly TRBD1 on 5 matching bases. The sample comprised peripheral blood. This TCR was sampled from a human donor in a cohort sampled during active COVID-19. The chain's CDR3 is CASSPGTNYGYTF. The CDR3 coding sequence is TGTGCCAGCAGCCCAGGGACTAACTATGGCTACACCTTC.